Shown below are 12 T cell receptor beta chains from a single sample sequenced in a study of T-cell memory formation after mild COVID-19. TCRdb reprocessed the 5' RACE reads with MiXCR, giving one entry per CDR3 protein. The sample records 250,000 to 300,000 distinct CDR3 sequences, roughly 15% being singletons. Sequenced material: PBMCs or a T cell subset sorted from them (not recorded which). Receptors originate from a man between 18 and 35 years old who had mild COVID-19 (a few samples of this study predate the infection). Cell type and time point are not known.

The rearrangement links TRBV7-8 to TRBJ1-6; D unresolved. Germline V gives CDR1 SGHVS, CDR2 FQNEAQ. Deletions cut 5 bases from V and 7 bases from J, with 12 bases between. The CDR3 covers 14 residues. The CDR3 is CASSRGPINSPLHF. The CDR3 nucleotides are TGTGCCAGCAGCCGCGGACCGATCAATTCACCCCTCCACTTT. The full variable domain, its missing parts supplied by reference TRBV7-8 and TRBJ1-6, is GAGVSQSPRYKVAKRGQDVALRCDPISGHVSLFWYQQALGQGPEFLTYFQNEAQLDKSGLPSDRFFAERPEGSVSTLKIQRTQQEDSAVYLCASSRGPINSPLHFGNGTRLTVT.

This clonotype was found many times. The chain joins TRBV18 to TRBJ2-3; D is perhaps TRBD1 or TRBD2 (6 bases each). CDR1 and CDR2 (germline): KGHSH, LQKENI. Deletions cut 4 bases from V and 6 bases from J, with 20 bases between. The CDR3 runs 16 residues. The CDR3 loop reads CASSLGRGLLGDTQYF. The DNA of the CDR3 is TGTGCCAGCTCACTCGGTCGGGGGCTCCTCGGCGATACGCAGTATTTT.

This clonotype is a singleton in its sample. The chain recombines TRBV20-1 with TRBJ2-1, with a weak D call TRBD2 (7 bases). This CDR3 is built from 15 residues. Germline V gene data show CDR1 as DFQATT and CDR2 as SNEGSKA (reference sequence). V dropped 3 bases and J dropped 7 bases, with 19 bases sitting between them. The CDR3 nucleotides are TGCAGTGCTAGTGAGGGGGGGGTTTTTGGGAATGAGCAGTTCTTC. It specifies CSASEGGVFGNEQFF.

As DNA, the CDR3 is TGTGCCAGCAGTGGCACGGGATCGCCCCCCTACGAGCAGTACTTC. Its translation: CASSGTGSPPYEQYF. V usage is TRBV6-2 or TRBV6-3 and J usage is TRBJ2-7, with D tentatively TRBD2 (5 bases). The CDR3 runs 15 residues. Trimming cost V 5 bases and J 2 bases, with 16 bases left between them. The V gene's germline CDR1 is MNHEY and CDR2 SVGEGT.

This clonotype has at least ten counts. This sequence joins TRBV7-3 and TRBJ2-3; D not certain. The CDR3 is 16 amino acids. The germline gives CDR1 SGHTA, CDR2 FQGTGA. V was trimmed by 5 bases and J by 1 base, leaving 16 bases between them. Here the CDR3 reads CASSPTLDRGTDTQYF. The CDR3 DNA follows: TGTGCCAGCAGCCCAACCTTGGATCGGGGCACAGATACGCAGTATTTT.

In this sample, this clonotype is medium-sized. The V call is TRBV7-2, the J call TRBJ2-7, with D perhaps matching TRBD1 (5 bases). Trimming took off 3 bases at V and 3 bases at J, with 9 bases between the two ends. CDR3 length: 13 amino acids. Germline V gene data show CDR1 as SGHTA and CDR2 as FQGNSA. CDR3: CASSFRRGYEQYF. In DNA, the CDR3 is TGTGCCAGCAGCTTTCGTAGGGGCTACGAGCAGTACTTC.

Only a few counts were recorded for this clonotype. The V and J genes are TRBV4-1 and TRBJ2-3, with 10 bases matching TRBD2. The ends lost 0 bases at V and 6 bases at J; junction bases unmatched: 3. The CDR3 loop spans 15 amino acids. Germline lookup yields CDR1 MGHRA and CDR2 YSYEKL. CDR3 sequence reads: CASSQEQAGGDTQYF. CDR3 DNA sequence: TGCGCCAGCAGCCAAGAACAAGCGGGAGGGGATACGCAGTATTTT.

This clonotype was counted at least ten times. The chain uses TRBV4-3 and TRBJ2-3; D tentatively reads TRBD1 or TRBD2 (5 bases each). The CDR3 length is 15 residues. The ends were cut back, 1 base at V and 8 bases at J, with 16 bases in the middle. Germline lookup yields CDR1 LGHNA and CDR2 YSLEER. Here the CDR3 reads CASSQAGAPPATQYF. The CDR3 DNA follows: TGCGCCAGCAGCCAAGCCGGGGCTCCTCCCGCTACGCAGTATTTT.

The CDR3 region has the DNA TGTGCCAGCAGCTACAAGAGGACCGGCACTGGAAACACCATATATTTT. Translated, it gives CASSYKRTGTGNTIYF. V is TRBV7-9 and J is TRBJ1-3; the D is unclear. The CDR3 spans 16 residues. Germline V lookup: CDR1 SEHNR, CDR2 FQNEAQ (reference sequence). Trimming cost V 4 bases and J 2 bases, with 15 bases left between them. Filled out from reference TRBV7-9 and TRBJ1-3, the complete variable domain reads DTGVSQNPRHKITKRGQNVTFRCDPISEHNRLYWYRQTLGQGPEFLTYFQNEAQLEKSRLLSDRFSAERPKGSFSTLEIQRTEQGDSAMYLCASSYKRTGTGNTIYFGEGSWLTVV.

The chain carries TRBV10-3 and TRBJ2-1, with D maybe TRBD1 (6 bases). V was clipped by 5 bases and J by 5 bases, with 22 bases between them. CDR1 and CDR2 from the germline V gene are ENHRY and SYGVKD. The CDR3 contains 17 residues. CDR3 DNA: TGTGCCATCAGTCACCACCTACAGGGTGTCGGGGACAATGAGCAGTTCTTC. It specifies CAISHHLQGVGDNEQFF.

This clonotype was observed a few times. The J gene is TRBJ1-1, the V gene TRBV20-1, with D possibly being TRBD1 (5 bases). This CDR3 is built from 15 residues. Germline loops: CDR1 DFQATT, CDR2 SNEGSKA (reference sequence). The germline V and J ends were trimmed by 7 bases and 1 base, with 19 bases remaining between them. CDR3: CSGRAPGLPNTEAFF. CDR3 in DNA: TGCAGTGGCAGAGCCCCAGGGCTTCCGAACACTGAAGCTTTCTTT.

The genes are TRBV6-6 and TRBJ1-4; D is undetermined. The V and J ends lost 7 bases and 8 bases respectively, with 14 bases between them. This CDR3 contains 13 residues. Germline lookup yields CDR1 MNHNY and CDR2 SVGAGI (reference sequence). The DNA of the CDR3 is TGTGCCAGCACCCCCGGTTTTGAGGAAAAACTGTTTTTT. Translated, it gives CASTPGFEEKLFF.